This T cell receptor (beta chain) was captured by sequencing in a study of blood T cell repertoires in COVID-19. The CDR3 consists of 13 residues. Unmatched junction bases numbered 0, after V lost 4 bases and J lost 1 base. Per germline, CDR1 SQVTM and CDR2 ANQGSEA. Recovered status applied to Cohort 3 donors who had two consecutive negative PCRs. It also applied to those with clearance or with symptom resolution. Data came from immunoSEQ multiplex PCR; TCRdb stores just in-frame clones and leaves some out. The table shows fewer than 300,000 clones, with around 90% occurring only once. Sequencing was performed on PBMCs or T cells enriched from blood (not recorded which). This chain joins TRBV29-1 and TRBJ1-1, with 10 nucleotides matching TRBD1. The TCR comes from a woman aged 25 to 39 who had recovered from COVID-19. The DNA of the CDR3 is TGCAGCGTTGGGGACAGGGGGAACACTGAAGCTTTCTTT. Its protein is CSVGDRGNTEAFF.